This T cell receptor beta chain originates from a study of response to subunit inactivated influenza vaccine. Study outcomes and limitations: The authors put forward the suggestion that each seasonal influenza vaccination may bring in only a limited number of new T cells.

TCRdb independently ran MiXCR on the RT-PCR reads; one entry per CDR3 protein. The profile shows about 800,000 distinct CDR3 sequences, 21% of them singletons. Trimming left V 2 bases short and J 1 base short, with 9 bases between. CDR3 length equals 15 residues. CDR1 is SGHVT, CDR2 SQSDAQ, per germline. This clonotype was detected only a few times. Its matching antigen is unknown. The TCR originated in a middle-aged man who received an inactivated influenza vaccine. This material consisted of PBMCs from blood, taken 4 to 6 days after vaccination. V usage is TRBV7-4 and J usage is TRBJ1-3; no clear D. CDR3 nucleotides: TGTGCCAGCAGCTTACCCCTGTGGTCTGGAAACACCATATATTTT. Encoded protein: CASSLPLWSGNTIYF.